This T cell receptor (beta chain) appears in the sequencing data of a study of blood T cell repertoires in COVID-19. Study overall: The samples span acute and convalescent COVID-19 from the United States, Italy and Spain. Sources were T cells, B-cell-depleted T cells, or PBMCs; the material itself was cDNA or gDNA.

Authors' processing steps: Nucleated cell counts were estimated from reference gene primer amplification. Sequencing used immunoSEQ multiplex PCR; TCRdb keeps in-frame clones, though not all of them. V and J calls and clone size are given by that table; D and trimming were obtained from the DNA. The table shows some 50,000 clones, with about three quarters occurring only once. Specimen: peripheral blood. The receptor comes from a human donor with active or convalescent COVID-19. The donor label of this sample is uncertain.

The CDR3 reads CASSQGTGGIAETQYF. DNA of the CDR3: TGTGCCAGCAGCCAAGGAACAGGGGGCATAGCGGAGACCCAGTACTTC. The V and J genes are TRBV3-1 (or the pseudogene TRBV3-2) and TRBJ2-5, with 9 bases that match TRBD1. Germline V lookup: CDR1 LGHDT, CDR2 YNNKEL (reference sequence). The CDR3 runs to 16 residues. J was trimmed by 5 bases and V by 1 base; bases with no gene match: 8.